This T cell receptor beta chain came from a study of breast tumors, draining lymph nodes, adjacent tissues. A single record per CDR3 protein comes from TCRdb applying MiXCR to the multiplex PCR reads. Among 200,000 to 250,000 distinct CDR3 sequences, less than 40% were seen once, and the ten largest hold 3.6%. About this clonotype itself: Antigen: not known.

This CDR3 has 15 residues. CDR1 GTSNPN and CDR2 SVGIG come from the germline V gene (reference sequence). V lost 0 bases to trimming and J lost 5 bases, with 13 bases between them. Study-wide points: Tumor TCR diversity was below lymph nodes but above nontumor tissue.

Samples came from axillary lymph nodes draining the breast cancer. The specimen was axillary lymph node tissue. This receptor was taken from a female donor with breast cancer. Some clones in this sample may be carry-over from other donors' samples. The chain recombines TRBV30 with TRBJ1-4; possible D gene TRBD1, 6 bases. The CDR3 loop reads CAWSVSRGSNEKLFF. The CDR3 bases are TGTGCCTGGAGTGTCTCCAGGGGTTCCAATGAAAAACTGTTTTTT.